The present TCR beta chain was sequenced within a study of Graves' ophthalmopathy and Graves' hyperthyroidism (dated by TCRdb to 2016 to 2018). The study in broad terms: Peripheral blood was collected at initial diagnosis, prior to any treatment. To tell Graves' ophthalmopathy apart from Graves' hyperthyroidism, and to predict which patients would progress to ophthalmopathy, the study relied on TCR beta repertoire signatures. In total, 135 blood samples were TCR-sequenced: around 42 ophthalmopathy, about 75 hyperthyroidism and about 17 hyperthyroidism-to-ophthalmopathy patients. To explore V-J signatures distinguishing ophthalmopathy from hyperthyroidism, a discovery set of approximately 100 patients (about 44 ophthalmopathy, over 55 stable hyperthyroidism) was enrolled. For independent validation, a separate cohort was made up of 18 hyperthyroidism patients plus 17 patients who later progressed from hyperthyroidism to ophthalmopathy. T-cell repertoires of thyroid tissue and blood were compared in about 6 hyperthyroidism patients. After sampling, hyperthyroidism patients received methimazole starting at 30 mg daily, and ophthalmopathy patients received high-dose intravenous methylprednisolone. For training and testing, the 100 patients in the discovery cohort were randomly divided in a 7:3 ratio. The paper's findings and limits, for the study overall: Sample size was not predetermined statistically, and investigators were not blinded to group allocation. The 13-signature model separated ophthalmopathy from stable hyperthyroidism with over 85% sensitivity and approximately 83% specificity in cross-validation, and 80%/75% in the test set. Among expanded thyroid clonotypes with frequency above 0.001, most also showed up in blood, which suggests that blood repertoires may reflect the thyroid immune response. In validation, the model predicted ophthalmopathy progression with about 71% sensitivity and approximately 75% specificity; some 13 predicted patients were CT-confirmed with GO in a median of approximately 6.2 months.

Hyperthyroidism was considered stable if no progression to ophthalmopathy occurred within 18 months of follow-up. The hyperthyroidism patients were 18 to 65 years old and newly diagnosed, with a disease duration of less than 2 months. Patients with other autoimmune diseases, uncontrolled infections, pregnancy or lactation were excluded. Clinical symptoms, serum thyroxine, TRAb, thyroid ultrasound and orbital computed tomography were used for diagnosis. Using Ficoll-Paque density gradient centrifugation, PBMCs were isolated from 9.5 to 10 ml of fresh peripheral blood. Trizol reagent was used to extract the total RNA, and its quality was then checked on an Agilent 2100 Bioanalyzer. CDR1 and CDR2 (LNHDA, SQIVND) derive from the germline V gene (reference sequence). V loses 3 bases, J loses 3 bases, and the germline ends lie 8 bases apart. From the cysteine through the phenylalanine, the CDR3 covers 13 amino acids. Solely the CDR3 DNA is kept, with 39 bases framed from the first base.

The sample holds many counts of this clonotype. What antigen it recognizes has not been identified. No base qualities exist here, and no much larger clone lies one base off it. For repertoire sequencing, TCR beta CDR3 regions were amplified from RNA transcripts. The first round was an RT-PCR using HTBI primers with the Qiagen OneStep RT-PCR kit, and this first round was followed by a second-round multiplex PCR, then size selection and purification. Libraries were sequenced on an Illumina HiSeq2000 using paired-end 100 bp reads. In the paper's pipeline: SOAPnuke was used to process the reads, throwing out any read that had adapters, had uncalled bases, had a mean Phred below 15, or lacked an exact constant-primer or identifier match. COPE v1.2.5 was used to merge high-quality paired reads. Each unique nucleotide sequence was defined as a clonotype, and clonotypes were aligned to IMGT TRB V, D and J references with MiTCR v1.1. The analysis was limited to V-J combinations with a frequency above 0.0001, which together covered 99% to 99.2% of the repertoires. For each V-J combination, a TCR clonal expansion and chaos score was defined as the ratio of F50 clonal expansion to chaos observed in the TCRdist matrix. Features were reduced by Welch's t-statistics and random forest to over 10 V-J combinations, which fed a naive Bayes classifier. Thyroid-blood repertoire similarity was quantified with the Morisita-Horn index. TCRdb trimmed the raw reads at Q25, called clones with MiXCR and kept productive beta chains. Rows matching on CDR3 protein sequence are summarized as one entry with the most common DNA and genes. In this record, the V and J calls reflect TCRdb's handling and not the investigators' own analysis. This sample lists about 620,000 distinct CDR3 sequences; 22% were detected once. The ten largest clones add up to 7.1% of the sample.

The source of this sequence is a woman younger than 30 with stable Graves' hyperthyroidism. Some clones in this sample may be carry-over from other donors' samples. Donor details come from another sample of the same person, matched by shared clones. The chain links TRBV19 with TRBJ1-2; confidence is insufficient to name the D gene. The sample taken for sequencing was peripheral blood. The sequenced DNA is TGTGCCAGTAGTATCGGCCAGGACTATGGCTACACCTTC. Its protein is CASSIGQDYGYTF.